This T cell receptor (beta chain) appears in the sequencing data of a study of shared clonotypes between healthy human individuals. Findings of the study overall: For sorted subsets, rarefaction showed incomplete sequencing despite large depth. It was the non-shared clonotypes that had lower generation probabilities than clonotypes shared by all four donors.

Per the original data handling: Because ImmunoSEQ provided only junction sequences with no quality scores, the filtering differed. Generated by immunoSEQ multiplex PCR, the TCRdb table keeps only in-frame clones and is missing some. Clone size and the V and J calls come from that table; the DNA yielded D and trimming. The data contain about 2.4 million clones, approximately 93% of them seen just once; the ten biggest clones take up approximately 0.37%. In the case of this clone: Its antigen is still unknown.

Germline V gives CDR1 ENHRY, CDR2 SYGVKD. The germline V and J ends were trimmed by 6 bases and 5 bases, with 14 bases remaining between them. The CDR3 consists of 14 residues. Sequencing was done on a sample of naive CD4+ T cells from PBMCs. Documented subset: CD45RA+ positively selected. V is TRBV10-3 and J is TRBJ1-5, with a tentative D call TRBD1 (5 bases). This clonotype was obtained from a man younger than 30 in good health. Some clones in this sample may be carry-over from other donors' samples. The CDR3 DNA follows: TGTGCCATCAGGGAGGGACGTTCGGATCAGCCCCAGCATTTT. Translation gives CAIREGRSDQPQHF.